This T cell receptor beta chain was captured in a study of CD8 T cells in ankylosing spondylitis. Findings and limits, study-wide: Researchers report that disease-linked clones proved CD8+ and relatively rare in peripheral blood.

A single record per CDR3 protein comes from TCRdb applying MiXCR to the 5' RACE reads. Among fewer than 350,000 distinct CDR3 sequences listed, around 10% were seen once. This clonotype was seen ten or more times. Its specificity is unknown. V lost 5 bases to trimming and J lost 1 base; unmatched junction nucleotides: 4. CDR3 size: 15 residues. CDR1 and CDR2 from the germline V gene are SGHVS and FNYEAQ. This sequence originates from a female donor with ankylosing spondylitis or in good health (not recorded which). The sample taken for sequencing was blood, either unsorted or a sorted T cell fraction (not recorded which). This rearrangement joins TRBV7-6 to TRBJ1-5, with TRBD1 matching 8 bases. The CDR3: CASSPTGASNQPQHF. DNA for the CDR3: TGTGCCAGCAGCCCGACAGGGGCCAGCAATCAGCCCCAGCATTTT.